Presented here are 20 T cell receptor beta chains from one specimen sequenced in a study of vaccination and CD4 T cells after COVID-19. Documented treatment: approximately nine-day PBMC culture with coronavirus spike peptide pools or control peptides (ViraFEST assay). The assay that was used to sequence DNA from cultured CD4+ T cells was the Oncomine TCR Beta short-read assay. TCRdb recomputed calls from the PCR reads with MiXCR, one row per CDR3 protein. The table records some 20,000 distinct CDR3 sequences, 43% of them present only once. No antigen has been identified for these receptors. The sequencing used CD4+ T cells from blood, cultured in vitro, collected after SARS-CoV-2 vaccination. These TCRs come from a human donor who had recovered from COVID-19.

This clonotype has a handful of counts. The chain uses TRBV6-1 and TRBJ1-1; D possibly corresponds to TRBD1 (6 bases). The germline V gene encodes CDR1 MNHNS and CDR2 SASEGT. The CDR3 has 12 residues. V shed 11 bases and J shed 0 bases, with 10 bases lying between them. CDR3 coding DNA: TGTGCCGGAGGACAGATGAACACTGAAGCTTTCTTT. Translation: CAGGQMNTEAFF.

V is TRBV20-1 and J is TRBJ2-7; 7 nucleotides line up with TRBD1. CDR1 DFQATT and CDR2 SNEGSKA come from the germline V gene (reference sequence). The CDR3 has 13 residues. V dropped 5 bases and J dropped 3; count of bases not matched to a gene: 7. Here the CDR3 DNA reads TGCAGTGCTTCGACGGGACAGAACTACGAGCAGTACTTC. The encoded protein is CSASTGQNYEQYF.

The chain uses TRBV6-1 and TRBJ2-1, with no clear D. V gave up 6 bases and J gave up 5 bases, with 14 bases separating them. The CDR3 runs to 14 residues. CDR1 is MNHNS, CDR2 SASEGT, per germline. The CDR3 DNA reads as TGTGCCAGCAGGAGCTCCCGGATAGACAATGAGCAGTTCTTC. Residues: CASRSSRIDNEQFF.

There are a few counts of this clonotype. The rearrangement joins TRBV20-1 to TRBJ1-1; D call uncertain. Trimming took 5 bases from V and 1 from J, leaving 8 bases between them. The germline CDR1 and CDR2 sequences are DFQATT and SNEGSKA (reference sequence). The CDR3 spans 12 residues. The CDR3 bases are TGCAGTGCTCCGAGAGCGAACACTGAAGCTTTCTTT. Amino acids: CSAPRANTEAFF.

J is TRBJ1-3 and V is TRBV7-2; no firm D call. The germline gives CDR1 SGHTA, CDR2 FQGNSA. CDR3 length: 18 amino acids. V was trimmed by 2 bases and J by 0 bases, leaving 17 bases between them. The CDR3 nucleotides read TGTGCCAGCAGCTTAAACTCTCTGGCCCTAACCTCTGGAAACACCATATATTTT. This codes for CASSLNSLALTSGNTIYF.

The CDR3 protein is CASSKTSGGSPPYNEQFF. The CDR3 DNA reads as TGTGCCAGTAGTAAGACTAGCGGGGGGTCGCCCCCCTACAATGAGCAGTTCTTC. V gene TRBV19 combines with J gene TRBJ2-1; 13 nucleotides line up with TRBD2. Germline V lookup: CDR1 LNHDA, CDR2 SQIVND (reference sequence). The CDR3 sequence is 18 residues long. With 4 bases clipped from V and 2 bases from J, the junction kept 8 bases outside the gene matches.

CDR3: CASSLALAGGARDEQFF. The CDR3 nucleotides read TGTGCCAGCAGCTTAGCTCTAGCGGGAGGGGCCCGGGATGAGCAGTTCTTC. The chain employs TRBV7-2 and TRBJ2-1, with 12 bases lining up with TRBD2. J was trimmed by 8 bases and V by 0 bases; bases with no gene match: 8. The CDR3 has 17 residues. Looked up from germline, CDR1 is SGHTA and CDR2 is FQGNSA.

The rearrangement links TRBV6-1 to TRBJ2-6, with 7 bases that match TRBD1. Trimming removed 5 bases from V and 1 base from J; junction bases left unmatched: 5. Germline loops: CDR1 MNHNS, CDR2 SASEGT. The CDR3 is 16 amino acids. This chain's CDR3 is CASSRTGVSGANVLTF. CDR3 sequence (DNA): TGTGCCAGCAGTAGAACAGGGGTTTCTGGGGCCAACGTCCTGACTTTC.

This clonotype has just a few counts. The chain recombines TRBV6-1 with TRBJ2-7; the D gene is possibly TRBD2 (5 bases). The CDR3 sequence is 12 residues long. V was cut by 5 bases and J by 3 bases, with 8 bases left in between. In germline, CDR1 is MNHNS, CDR2 SASEGT. The CDR3 loop reads CASSRGLYEQYF. CDR3 DNA: TGTGCCAGCAGTCGAGGACTCTACGAGCAGTACTTC.

The genes are TRBV28 and TRBJ1-1; D not resolved. The V end was cut by 7 bases, the J end by 6 bases, with 21 bases between. Looked up from germline, CDR1 is MDHEN and CDR2 is SYDVKM. This CDR3 has 15 residues. The CDR3 DNA sequence: TGTGCCAGCACCCTCACGGGCCGGGCCCTCCCTGAAGCTTTCTTT. Translated, it gives CASTLTGRALPEAFF.

V gene TRBV20-1 combines with J gene TRBJ2-1; 8 positions agree with TRBD2. The CDR3 has 14 amino acids. Germline V CDR1 and CDR2: DFQATT, SNEGSKA (reference sequence). With 3 bases clipped from V and 6 bases from J, the junction kept 7 bases outside the gene matches. CDR3 DNA: TGCAGTGCTAGTTCTCTAGCGGGCTCCAATGAGCAGTTCTTC. Translation gives CSASSLAGSNEQFF.

The CDR3 bases are TGTGCCAGCAGCTTAGAAGCCAGCAACGAGCAGTACTTC. Translated, it gives CASSLEASNEQYF. The J gene is TRBJ2-7, the V gene TRBV11-3; no definite D call. Germline assignment: CDR1 SGHNT and CDR2 YENEEA. Deletions cut 0 bases from V and 5 bases from J, with 8 bases between. The CDR3 sequence is 13 residues long.

This clonotype is labeled as medium-sized. This sequence joins TRBV27 and TRBJ1-6; TRBD1 aligns across 7 bases. The CDR3 has 14 residues. Germline V gene data show CDR1 as MNHEY and CDR2 as SMNVEV (reference sequence). V lost 5 bases and J lost 7; bases outside the gene matches: 5. The CDR3 is CASSPTGRNSPLHF. CDR3 bases: TGTGCCAGCAGTCCGACAGGGCGGAATTCACCCCTCCACTTT.

The chain is built from TRBV6-2 or TRBV6-3 and TRBJ2-5, with D uncertain. The CDR3 is made up of 11 amino acids. In germline, CDR1 is MNHEY, CDR2 SVGEGT. V was clipped by 6 bases and J by 0 bases, with 2 bases between them. CDR3 in amino acids: CASRDQETQYF. For the CDR3, the DNA is TGTGCCAGCAGGGACCAAGAGACCCAGTACTTC.

The chain recombines TRBV5-4 with TRBJ2-5, with D unclear. The CDR3 length is 13 residues. Germline V CDR1 and CDR2: SGHNT, YYREEE (reference sequence). The V gene lost 1 base and the J gene lost 2 bases, with 6 bases spanning the gap. CDR3 region: CASSLPKQETQYF. The CDR3 DNA sequence: TGTGCCAGCAGCTTGCCCAAACAAGAGACCCAGTACTTC.

The chain joins TRBV5-4 to TRBJ2-3, with TRBD2 matching 8 bases. The CDR3 runs to 15 residues. The V gene's germline CDR1 is SGHNT and CDR2 YYREEE (reference sequence). V trimming: 0 bases; J trimming: 2 bases; junction bases outside the gene matches: 2. Here the CDR3 DNA reads TGTGCCAGCAGCTTGGAACTAGCGGTCACAGATACGCAGTATTTT. The encoded protein is CASSLELAVTDTQYF.

The CDR3 DNA reads TGTGCCAGCAGCCAAAGCTCTGGAAACACCATATATTTT. Protein product: CASSQSSGNTIYF. The chain couples TRBV7-2 to TRBJ1-3; D unclear. CDR3 length: 13 amino acids. With 5 bases removed from V and 0 bases from J, the gap between germline ends came to 5 bases. In germline, CDR1 is SGHTA, CDR2 FQGNSA.

This clonotype has only a few counts. The rearrangement links TRBV5-4 to TRBJ1-2, with D maybe TRBD1 (5 bases). The CDR3 length is 15 residues. Germline V gene lookup returns CDR1 SGHNT and CDR2 YYREEE (reference sequence). Between the trimmed V and J ends, which lost 3 bases and 7 bases, there was a span of 19 bases. The CDR3 sequence: CASSSGRGGPSGYTF. CDR3 nucleotide sequence: TGTGCCAGCAGCTCAGGGCGAGGCGGGCCCAGTGGCTACACCTTC.

The chain combines TRBV7-2 with TRBJ2-7; D might be TRBD1 (5 bases). The CDR3 has 14 amino acids. The V end was cut by 3 bases, the J end by 4 bases, with 13 bases between. In germline, CDR1 is SGHTA, CDR2 FQGNSA. CDR3 DNA sequence: TGTGCCAGCAGCTTTCAAAGGGGCGTATACGAGCAGTACTTC. Its translation: CASSFQRGVYEQYF. Complete variable domain (other parts from reference TRBV7-2 and TRBJ2-7): GAGVSQSPSNKVTEKGKDVELRCDPISGHTALYWYRQSLGQGLEFLIYFQGNSAPDKSGLPSDRFSAERTGGSVSTLTIQRTQQEDSAVYLCASSFQRGVYEQYFGPGTRLTVT.

The rearrangement links TRBV11-1 to TRBJ1-6; TRBD1 might be the D (5 bases). CDR3 size: 14 residues. In germline, CDR1 is SGHAT, CDR2 FQDESV (reference sequence). Trimming shortened V by 5 bases and J by 8 bases, and 13 bases separated the two germline ends. CDR3 nucleotide sequence: TGTGCCAGCAGCCGGGACGGAAGAGATTCACCCCTCCACTTT. Its protein is CASSRDGRDSPLHF.